The sequence of this T cell receptor (beta chain) was determined in a study of T cells after yellow fever vaccination. Study-wide findings and caveats: FACS-sorted repertoires might harbor abundant contaminating clonotypes from the bulk population. At around 95% for CD4 and almost 90% for CD8, most primary-vaccination clones showed up again after the booster. Overall, a small share of clonotypes was seen in both CD4 and CD8 compartments.

This clonotype has more than one count but fewer than ten. The antigen is not known. As TCR cDNA was made by 5'RACE template switching, a universal primer site and UMIs were added. TCRdb analysed the 5' RACE reads with MiXCR anew, one entry per CDR3 protein. The table has some 350,000 distinct CDR3 sequences, around 10% seen once. Trimming at V came to 7 bases and at J to 6 bases, leaving 10 bases not matched to a gene. The CDR3 spans 16 residues. The germline V gene has CDR1 LNHDA and CDR2 SQIVND (reference sequence). This rearrangement joins TRBV19 to TRBJ1-5; 12 bases are a match to TRBD1. The sequencing used PBMCs, collected on the day of the first yellow fever vaccination. This clonotype was sampled from a man younger than 30 who received the YFV17D yellow fever vaccine. This chain's CDR3 is CASNTGTGGFFQPQHF. The CDR3 coding sequence is TGTGCCAGTAATACCGGGACAGGGGGCTTTTTTCAGCCCCAGCATTTT.